This TCR beta chain originates from a study of blood T cell repertoires in COVID-19. TCRdb's copy holds only in-frame clones and misses some; the assay was immunoSEQ multiplex PCR. Found here are 110,000 or so clones, more than 60% of them singletons; the top ten hold about 2.5%. V was shortened by 4 bases and J by 5 bases, with 17 bases between the two germline ends. From germline, CDR1 is MGHRA and CDR2 YSYEKL. The CDR3 runs 15 residues. The material sequenced was peripheral blood. The chain joins TRBV4-1 to TRBJ2-5, with D possibly TRBD1 on 6 matching bases. The TCR originated in a man between 50 and 59 years old with acute or convalescent COVID-19. The CDR3 DNA sequence: TGCGCCAGCAGCCGGGTCGAGGGGGAAGGGGAGACCCAGTACTTC. Translation: CASSRVEGEGETQYF.